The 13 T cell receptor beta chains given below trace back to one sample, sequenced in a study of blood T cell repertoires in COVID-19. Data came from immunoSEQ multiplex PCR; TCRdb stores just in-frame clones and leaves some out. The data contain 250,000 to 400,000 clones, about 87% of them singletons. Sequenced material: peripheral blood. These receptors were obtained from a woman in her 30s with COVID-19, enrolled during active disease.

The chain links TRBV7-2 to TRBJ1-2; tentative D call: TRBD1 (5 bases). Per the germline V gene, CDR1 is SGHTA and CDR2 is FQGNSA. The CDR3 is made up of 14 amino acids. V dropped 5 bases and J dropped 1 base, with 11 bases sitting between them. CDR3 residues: CASSQGAVNYGYTF. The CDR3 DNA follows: TGTGCCAGCAGCCAAGGGGCAGTTAACTATGGCTACACCTTC.

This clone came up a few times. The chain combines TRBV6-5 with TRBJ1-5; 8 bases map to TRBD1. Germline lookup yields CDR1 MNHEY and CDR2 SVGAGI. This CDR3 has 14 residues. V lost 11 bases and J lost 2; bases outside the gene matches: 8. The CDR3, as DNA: TGTGCCTGTGAACAGGGACAGGGCAATCAGCCCCAGCATTTT. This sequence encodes CACEQGQGNQPQHF.

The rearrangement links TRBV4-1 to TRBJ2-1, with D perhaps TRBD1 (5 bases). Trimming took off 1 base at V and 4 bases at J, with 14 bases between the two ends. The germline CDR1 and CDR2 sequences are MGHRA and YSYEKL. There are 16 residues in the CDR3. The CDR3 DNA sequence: TGCGCCAGCAGCCAAGGGGCAGGGTTAAGTTACAATGAGCAGTTCTTC. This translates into CASSQGAGLSYNEQFF.

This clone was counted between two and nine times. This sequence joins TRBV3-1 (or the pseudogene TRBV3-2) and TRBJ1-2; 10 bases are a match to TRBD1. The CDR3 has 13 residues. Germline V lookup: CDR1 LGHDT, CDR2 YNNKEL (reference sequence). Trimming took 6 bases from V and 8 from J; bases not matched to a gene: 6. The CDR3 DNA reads TGTGCCAGCAGTTCCGACAGGGGGCTAGGCTACACCTTC. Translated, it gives CASSSDRGLGYTF.

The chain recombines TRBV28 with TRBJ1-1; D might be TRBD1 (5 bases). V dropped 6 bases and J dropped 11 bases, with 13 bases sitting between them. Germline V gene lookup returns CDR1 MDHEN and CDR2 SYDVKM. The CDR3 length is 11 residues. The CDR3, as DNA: TGTGCCAGCAGCCGGGGGACGTGGGCTTTCTTT. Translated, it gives CASSRGTWAFF.

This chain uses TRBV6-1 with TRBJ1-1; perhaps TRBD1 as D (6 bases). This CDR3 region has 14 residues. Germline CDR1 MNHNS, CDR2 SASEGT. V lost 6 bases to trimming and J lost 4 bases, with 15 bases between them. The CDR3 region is CASSTDSRGTEAFF. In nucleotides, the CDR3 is TGTGCCAGCAGCACGGACTCCAGGGGCACTGAAGCTTTCTTT.

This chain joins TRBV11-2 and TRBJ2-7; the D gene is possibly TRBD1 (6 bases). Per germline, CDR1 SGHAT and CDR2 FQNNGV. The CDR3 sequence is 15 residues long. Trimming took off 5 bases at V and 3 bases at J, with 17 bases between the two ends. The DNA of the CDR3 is TGTGCCAGCAGCCCGATGCTGGACAGTTACTACGAGCAGTACTTC. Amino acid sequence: CASSPMLDSYYEQYF. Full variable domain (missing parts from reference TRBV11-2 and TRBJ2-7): EAGVAQSPRYKIIEKRQSVAFWCNPISGHATLYWYQQILGQGPKLLIQFQNNGVVDDSQLPKDRFSAERLKGVDSTLKIQPAKLEDSAVYLCASSPMLDSYYEQYFGPGTRLTVT.

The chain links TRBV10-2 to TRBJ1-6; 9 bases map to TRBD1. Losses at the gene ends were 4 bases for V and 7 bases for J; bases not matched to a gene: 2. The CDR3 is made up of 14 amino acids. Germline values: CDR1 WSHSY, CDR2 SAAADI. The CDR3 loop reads CASSGTGANSPLHF. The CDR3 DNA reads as TGCGCCAGCAGTGGGACAGGGGCCAATTCACCCCTCCACTTT.

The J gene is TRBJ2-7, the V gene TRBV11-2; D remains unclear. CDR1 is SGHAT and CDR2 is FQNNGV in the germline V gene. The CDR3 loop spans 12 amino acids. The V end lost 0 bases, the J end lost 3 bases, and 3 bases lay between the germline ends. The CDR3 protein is CASSLEYYEQYF. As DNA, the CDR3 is TGTGCCAGCAGCTTAGAGTACTACGAGCAGTACTTC.

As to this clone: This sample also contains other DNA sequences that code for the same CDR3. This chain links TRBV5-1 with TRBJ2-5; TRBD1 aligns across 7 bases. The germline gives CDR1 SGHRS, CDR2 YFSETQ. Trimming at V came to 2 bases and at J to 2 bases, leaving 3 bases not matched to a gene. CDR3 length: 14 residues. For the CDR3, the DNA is TGCGCCAGCAGCTTCTCGGGACAGCAAGAGACCCAGTACTTC. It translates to CASSFSGQQETQYF.

The CDR3 DNA is TGCGCCAGCTCCAATACAGGGGCATATTCACCCCTCCACTTT. This encodes CASSNTGAYSPLHF. The chain links TRBV10-2 to TRBJ1-6, with 7 nucleotides matching TRBD1. CDR1 WSHSY and CDR2 SAAADI come from the germline V gene. CDR3 size: 14 residues. V lost 8 bases, J lost 8 bases, and 9 bases stayed unmatched.

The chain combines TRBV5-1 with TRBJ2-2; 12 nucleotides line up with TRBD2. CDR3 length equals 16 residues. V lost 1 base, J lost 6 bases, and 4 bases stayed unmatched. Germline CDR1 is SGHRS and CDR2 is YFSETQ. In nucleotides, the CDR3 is TGCGCCAGCAGCTTGTCGACTAGCGGGGGTTCCGGGGAGCTGTTTTTT. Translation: CASSLSTSGGSGELFF.

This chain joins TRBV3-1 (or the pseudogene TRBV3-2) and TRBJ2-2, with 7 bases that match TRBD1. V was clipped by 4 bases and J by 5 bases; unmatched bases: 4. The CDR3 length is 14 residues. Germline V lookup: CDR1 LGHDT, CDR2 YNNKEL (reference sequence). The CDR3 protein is CASSPRQGTGELFF. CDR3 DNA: TGTGCCAGCAGCCCGCGACAGGGAACCGGGGAGCTGTTTTTT.